This entry describes one T cell receptor (beta chain). This sample was included in a study of blood T cell repertoires in COVID-19. A Seattle source enrolled patients during active infection and followed them longitudinally. CDR1 and CDR2 (germline): MNHEY, SMNVEV (reference sequence). Trimming took 5 bases from V and 4 from J; bases not matched to a gene: 6. There are 17 residues in the CDR3. Data came from immunoSEQ multiplex PCR; TCRdb stores just in-frame clones and leaves some out. This table holds 95,000 to 150,000 clones, about 90% found once. This TCR came from a man aged 45 to 65 with COVID-19, enrolled during active disease. J is TRBJ2-2 and V is TRBV27; 14 nucleotides match TRBD2. The sample taken for sequencing was peripheral blood. This chain's CDR3 is CASSLGTSGSFTGELFF. The CDR3 region has the DNA TGTGCCAGCAGTCTCGGGACTAGCGGGAGTTTCACCGGGGAGCTGTTTTTT.